The clone carrying this TCR beta chain appeared a single time. What it binds is not known. Sequencing was performed with immunoSEQ multiplex PCR; in TCRdb, only in-frame clones are kept and a portion is missing. The sample carries tens of thousands of clones, 75% to 85% recorded once. Antigen-specific CD4+ T cells were expanded with viral peptide pools in the ViraFEST assay before sequencing. Isolating CD4+ T cells followed less than 11 days of culture. SARS-CoV-2 infected the person between March and December 2020, as confirmed by PCR. The culture medium for a few million PBMC per well included roughly 10 IU/ml IL-2 and around 9.9 ug/ml peptides. At days 3 and 7, half of the medium was exchanged for IL-2 medium. This specimen comes from a study of vaccination effects on CD4 cells after COVID-19. Looking at the study overall: Two recovered convalescent patients were sampled 16 days and one week pre-vaccination.

The V end lost 3 bases, the J end lost 0 bases, and 7 bases lay between the germline ends. CDR1 and CDR2 from the germline V gene are LNHNV and YYDKDF (reference sequence). This CDR3 is 14 amino acids long. The sequences come from CD4+ T cells from PBMCs cultured with HIV peptides, collected before COVID-19 vaccination. Subset: HIV-1 Nef peptide pool negative control/reference culture. The V and J genes are TRBV15 and TRBJ2-3, with no clear D. The clonotype was recovered from a human donor who had a prior SARS-CoV-2 infection. Written as DNA, the CDR3 is TGTGCCACCAGCAGGCCAGATAGCACAGATACGCAGTATTTT. Protein sequence: CATSRPDSTDTQYF. Full variable domain (rest looked up from reference TRBV15 and TRBJ2-3): DAMVIQNPRYQVTQFGKPVTLSCSQTLNHNVMYWYQQKSSQAPKLLFHYYDKDFNNEADTPDNFQSRRPNTSFCFLDIRSPGLGDTAMYLCATSRPDSTDTQYFGPGTRLTVL.